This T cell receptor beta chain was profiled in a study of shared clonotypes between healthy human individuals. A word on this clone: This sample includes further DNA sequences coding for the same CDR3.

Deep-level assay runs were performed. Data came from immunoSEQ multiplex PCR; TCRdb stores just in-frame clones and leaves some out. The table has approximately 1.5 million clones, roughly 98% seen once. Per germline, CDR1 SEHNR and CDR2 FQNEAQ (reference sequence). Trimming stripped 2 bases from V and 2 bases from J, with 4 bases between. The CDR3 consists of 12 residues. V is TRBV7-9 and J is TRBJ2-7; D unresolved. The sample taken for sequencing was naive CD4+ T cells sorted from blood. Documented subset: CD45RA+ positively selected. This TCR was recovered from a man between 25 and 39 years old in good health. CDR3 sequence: CASSLQAYEQYF. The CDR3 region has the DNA TGTGCCAGCAGCTTACAGGCCTACGAGCAGTACTTC.